This TCR beta chain was captured by sequencing in a study of cytomegalovirus exposure and HLA in healthy donors. The PCR used 60 Vbeta and 13 Jbeta primers. The method was immunoSEQ multiplex PCR; TCRdb's version includes in-frame clones alone and lacks a portion of them. The sample contains about 190,000 clones, approximately 80% of which appear only once. This clone showed up just a few times. As yet, its antigen is unknown. Whole-study findings and limits: Researchers reported in a later analysis that a missense DCLRE1C variant was tied to TCR beta V- and J-gene trimming. In an earlier analysis, most TCR beta V segments were productive about 87% or about 30% of the time. CMV serostatus was the only recorded immune exposure for donors.

The germline CDR1 and CDR2 sequences are GTSNPN and SVGIG (reference sequence). V shed 5 bases and J 4 bases; nucleotides not matched to a gene: 6. The CDR3 is 14 residues long. The genes are TRBV30 and TRBJ2-3; TRBD1 aligns across 10 bases. The specimen sequenced was PBMCs. This clonotype was obtained from a woman between 18 and 29 years old in good health and CMV-seropositive. The CDR3 DNA is TGTGCCTGGGACCCCGGGACAGGGGCAGATACGCAGTATTTT. Translated, it gives CAWDPGTGADTQYF. Full variable domain (remainder filled in from reference TRBV30 and TRBJ2-3): SQTIHQWPATLVQPVGSPLSLECTVEGTSNPNLYWYRQAAGRGLQLLFYSVGIGQISSEVPQNLSASRPQDRQFILSSKKLLLSDSGFYLCAWDPGTGADTQYFGPGTRLTVL.